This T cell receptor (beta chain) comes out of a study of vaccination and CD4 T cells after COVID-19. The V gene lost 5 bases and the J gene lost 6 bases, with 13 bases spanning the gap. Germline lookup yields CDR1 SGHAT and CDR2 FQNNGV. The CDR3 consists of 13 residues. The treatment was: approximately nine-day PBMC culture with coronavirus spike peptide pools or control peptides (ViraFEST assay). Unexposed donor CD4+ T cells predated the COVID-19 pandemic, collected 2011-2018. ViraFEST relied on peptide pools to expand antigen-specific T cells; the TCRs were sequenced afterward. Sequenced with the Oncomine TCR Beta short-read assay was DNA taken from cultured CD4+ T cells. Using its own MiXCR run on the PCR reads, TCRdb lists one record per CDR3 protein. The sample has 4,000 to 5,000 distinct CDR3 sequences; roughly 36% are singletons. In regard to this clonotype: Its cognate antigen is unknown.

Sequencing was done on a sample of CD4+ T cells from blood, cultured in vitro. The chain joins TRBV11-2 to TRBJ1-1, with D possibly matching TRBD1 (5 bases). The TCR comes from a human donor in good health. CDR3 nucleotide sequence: TGTGCCAGCAGCCCTCAGGGAACCGCTGAAGCTTTCTTT. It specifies CASSPQGTAEAFF.